This T cell receptor (beta chain) originates from a study of blood T cell repertoires in COVID-19 (dated by TCRdb to 2020 to 2022). A note on the overall study: Samples from collaborators originated in the United States, Italy and Spain and spanned both the acute and convalescent phases of COVID-19. The material from the prospective study consisted of cDNA or gDNA derived from T cells, B-cell-depleted T cells, or PBMCs. Deeply sampled blood TCRbeta repertoires from subjects exposed to, actively infected with, or recovered from COVID-19 were included in the dataset. The repertoires were released in a freely available public database meant as a resource for research on the immune response to SARS-CoV-2. The samples were drawn from the first 160 participants of the ongoing ImmuneRACE study and from 1,254 subjects provided by 6 global collaborators. Sample metadata almost always included a de-identified subject ID, COVID-19 status, age in years and sex. Where HLA class I and class II types were available, the types were taken from metadata supplied by the sample provider, not from assay-based typing.

Study-level results and caveats: How much clinical and demographic metadata was included differed by source and by participant, and the metadata was provided uncurated.

TCRbeta CDR3 regions were amplified from genomic DNA by means of the immunoSEQ Assay, a bias-controlled multiplex PCR. As for how the authors treated the data: Nucleated cell counts per sample were estimated from amplification of reference gene primers within the assay. To quantify the absolute abundance of each unique TCRbeta CDR3 rearrangement, sequence reads were collapsed and filtered. For each sample, productive Simpson clonality was calculated by taking the square root of Simpson's diversity index across productive rearrangements. Not all clones reach the TCRdb copy of this immuneACCESS table, which keeps in-frame sequences only. Checked studies attribute under half of the gap to unresolved V genes and leave the rest unexplained. The DNA was the basis for D and trimming; V, J and clone size are from that table. In this sample the table shows about 260,000 clones, nearly 90% of which occur a single time. Of the sample, more than 0.55% falls within the top ten clones.

This clone appeared once. No antigen is known for it. It has no much larger one-base neighbor in the sample; base qualities were not kept. Collaborating institutions collected whole blood in K2EDTA tubes following their own protocols. Collaborator samples were shipped for TCRbeta analysis as frozen whole blood, isolated PBMCs, or DNA extracted from either sample type. V is trimmed back by 6 bases and J by 2 bases, and the junction contains 19 bases that no gene match accounts for. Reading the germline V gene gives CDR1 MNHEY and CDR2 SVGEGT. Measured from the cysteine to the phenylalanine, the CDR3 is 19 residues long. CDR3 DNA only is kept here, 57 bases in frame from base 1.

The rearranged chain carries TRBV6-2 or TRBV6-3 and TRBJ2-3; TRBD1 lines up with 8 middle nucleotides. Sequenced input: peripheral blood. The sequence was collected from a human donor in a cohort sampled during active COVID-19. CDR3 protein: CASSHTGGLLFGTTDTQYF. The DNA sequence follows: TGTGCCAGCAGCCATACAGGGGGACTTCTATTTGGAACCACAGATACGCAGTATTTT.